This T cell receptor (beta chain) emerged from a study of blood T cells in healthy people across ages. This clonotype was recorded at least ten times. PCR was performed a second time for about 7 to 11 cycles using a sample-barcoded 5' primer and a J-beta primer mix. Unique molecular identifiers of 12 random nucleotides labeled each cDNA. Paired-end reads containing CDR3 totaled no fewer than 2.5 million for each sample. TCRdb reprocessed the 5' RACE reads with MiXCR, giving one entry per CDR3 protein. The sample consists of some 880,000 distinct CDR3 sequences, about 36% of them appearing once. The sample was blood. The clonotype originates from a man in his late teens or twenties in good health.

This chain's CDR3 is CASSQFPSYSGEADTQYF. The CDR3 DNA sequence: TGCGCCAGCAGCCAATTCCCCTCGTATAGCGGGGAGGCAGATACGCAGTATTTT. The chain joins TRBV4-3 to TRBJ2-3; the match to TRBD2 covers 8 bases. CDR3 length: 18 residues. V gave up 2 bases and J gave up 4 bases; unmatched junction bases: 14. In germline, CDR1 is LGHNA, CDR2 YSLEER.